This T cell receptor (beta chain) was sequenced for a study of CD8 T cells in ankylosing spondylitis. V shed 5 bases and J 2 bases; nucleotides not matched to a gene: 8. Germline values: CDR1 GTSNPN, CDR2 SVGIG (reference sequence). The CDR3 is 15 residues long. Quantitative molecular-barcoded 5'-RACE generated the TCR beta libraries. TCRdb used MiXCR to reprocess the 5' RACE reads, holding one entry per CDR3 protein. The sample holds about 800,000 distinct CDR3 sequences, around 11% seen once. This clonotype was detected a few times. Its antigen is currently unknown. Study-level findings and limits: There was reportedly significant enrichment of clones that were disease-linked in matched ankylosing spondylitis synovial fluid. CD8+ disease-linked clones were present at relatively low frequencies in blood. Earlier reports found some motif variants in synovial fluid and blood in reactive arthritis. Ankylosing spondylitis blood appeared to carry a characteristic TCR beta motif of roughly eight highly homologous variants.

This rearrangement joins TRBV30 to TRBJ2-2; 7 bases line up with TRBD2. The specimen sequenced was blood, either unsorted or a sorted T cell fraction (not recorded which). This sequence was found in a male donor with ankylosing spondylitis. In DNA form, the CDR3 reads TGTGCCTGGGTGTTAGCGGGCCTCAACACCGGGGAGCTGTTTTTT. It is translated as CAWVLAGLNTGELFF. Combining the CDR3 with reference TRBV30 and TRBJ2-2 gives the whole variable domain SQTIHQWPATLVQPVGSPLSLECTVEGTSNPNLYWYRQAAGRGLQLLFYSVGIGQISSEVPQNLSASRPQDRQFILSSKKLLLSDSGFYLCAWVLAGLNTGELFFGEGSRLTVL.